This T cell receptor (beta chain) derives from a study of T cell clonality in common variable immunodeficiency. Germline V CDR1 and CDR2: SNHLY, FYNNEI. Trimming shortened V by 6 bases and J by 0 bases, and 12 bases separated the two germline ends. CDR3 size: 14 residues. This table comes from immunoSEQ multiplex PCR, and its TCRdb copy is limited to in-frame clones, with some not included. The sample holds 55,000 to 65,000 clones, and no clone turns up only once. Study findings and constraints: The cause of increased CVID clonality remains unclear without subpopulation sequencing.

This clone was detected ten times or more. Its antigen is as yet unknown. The CDR3 is cut off 3 residues early in the read; its end comes from the germline J gene. This clonotype was obtained from a person between 18 and 75 years old in good health. Sequencing was performed on peripheral blood mononuclear cells. The V call is TRBV2, the J call TRBJ2-7, with D maybe TRBD1 (5 bases). CDR3 region: CASSRRQSSYEQYF. The CDR3 DNA, read in part, is TGTGCCAGCAGCCGACGACAGAGCTCCTACGAG.